This TCR beta chain was observed in a study of blood T cell repertoires in COVID-19. Study information: The origin of the acute and convalescent COVID-19 samples was the United States, Italy and Spain.

Per the study methods: It was from reference gene primer amplification that nucleated cell counts were estimated. Method: immunoSEQ multiplex PCR; TCRdb's copy keeps in-frame clones and lacks some. Clone size and V and J calls were adopted from that table, with D and trimming inferred from the DNA. The profile shows about 190,000 clones, 70% to 90% of them singletons. This clonotype was sampled from a woman aged 35 to 49 who had recovered from COVID-19. Sequenced sample: peripheral blood.

The CDR3 loop reads CASSQEGRVTDTQYF. The CDR3 DNA follows: TGCGCCAGCAGCCAAGAAGGGAGGGTCACAGATACGCAGTATTTT. The genes are TRBV4-3 and TRBJ2-3; 7 bases line up with TRBD2. The CDR3 runs to 15 residues. Looked up from germline, CDR1 is LGHNA and CDR2 is YSLEER. The V segment lost 0 bases and the J segment 2 bases; nucleotides outside the gene matches: 2.